Listed below are T cell receptor beta chains from one sample, sequenced in a study of OX40 agonist ivuxolimab in advanced cancers. Sequencing was performed with immunoSEQ multiplex PCR; in TCRdb, only in-frame clones are kept and a portion is missing. The table has under 10,000 clones, 79% seen once. Source: CD4+ or CD8+ T cells sorted from blood, taken in a trial of the OX40 agonist ivuxolimab. The receptor source for this set is an adult with an advanced solid tumor such as melanoma, head and neck, liver or kidney cancer. Both conserved end residues are part of each CDR3. A D gene is named only where the DNA matches it firmly.

>TRBD1|TRBV28|TRBJ1-2
TGTGCCAGCAGCCCCGGACAGGGCGCCTATGGCTACACCTTC
CASSPGQGAYGYTF
>NA|TRBV14|TRBJ2-5
TGTGCCAGCAGCCAAGTACGATTTACACTGACTAACCACCAAGAGACCCAGTACTTC
CASSQVRFTLTNHQETQYF
>TRBD1|TRBV7-2|TRBJ1-3
TGTGCCAGCAGCTCAGACAGGGATCCTGGAAACACCATATATTTT
CASSSDRDPGNTIYF
>TRBD1|TRBV2|TRBJ2-2
TGTGCCAGCAGTGACCCCCGGGACAGGGGGAACACCGGGGAGCTGTTTTTT
CASSDPRDRGNTGELFF
>NA|TRBV20-1|TRBJ2-7
TGCAGTGCTAGGAGGGGGTACGAGCAGTACTTC
CSARRGYEQYF
>NA|TRBV6-6|TRBJ2-7
TGTGCCAGCAGTTACGGGCAGGGGGGAGACGAGCAGTACTTC
CASSYGQGGDEQYF
>NA|TRBV21-1|TRBJ2-7
TGTGCCAGCAGCAAAAAGGCCGTCCTCGCCGGGACAGGGACCCACGAGCAGTACTTC
CASSKKAVLAGTGTHEQYF
>TRBD1|TRBV15|TRBJ1-2
TGTGCCACCAGCAGAGCGGGACAGAACTATGGCTACACCTTC
CATSRAGQNYGYTF
>NA|TRBV27|TRBJ1-3
TGTGCCAGCAGTTTAGAGCGGGTATCGTCTGGAAACACCATATATTTT
CASSLERVSSGNTIYF
>NA|TRBV14|TRBJ1-3
TGTGCCAGCAGCCAAGAGAACGTAGGGGGAAACACCATATATTTT
CASSQENVGGNTIYF
>NA|TRBV4-3|TRBJ2-3
TGCGCCAGCAGCCAAGAGAACTTCTTAGGGGGTATGAACACAGATACGCAGTATTTT
CASSQENFLGGMNTDTQYF
>NA|TRBV6-4|TRBJ1-1
TGTGCCAGCATAATCCGGGGTGGAAGCACTGAAGCTTTCTTT
CASIIRGGSTEAFF
>TRBD2|TRBV7-9|TRBJ2-7
TGTGCCAGCAGCTTAGGGGGCGGGAGAGCCCACGAGCAGTACTTC
CASSLGGGRAHEQYF